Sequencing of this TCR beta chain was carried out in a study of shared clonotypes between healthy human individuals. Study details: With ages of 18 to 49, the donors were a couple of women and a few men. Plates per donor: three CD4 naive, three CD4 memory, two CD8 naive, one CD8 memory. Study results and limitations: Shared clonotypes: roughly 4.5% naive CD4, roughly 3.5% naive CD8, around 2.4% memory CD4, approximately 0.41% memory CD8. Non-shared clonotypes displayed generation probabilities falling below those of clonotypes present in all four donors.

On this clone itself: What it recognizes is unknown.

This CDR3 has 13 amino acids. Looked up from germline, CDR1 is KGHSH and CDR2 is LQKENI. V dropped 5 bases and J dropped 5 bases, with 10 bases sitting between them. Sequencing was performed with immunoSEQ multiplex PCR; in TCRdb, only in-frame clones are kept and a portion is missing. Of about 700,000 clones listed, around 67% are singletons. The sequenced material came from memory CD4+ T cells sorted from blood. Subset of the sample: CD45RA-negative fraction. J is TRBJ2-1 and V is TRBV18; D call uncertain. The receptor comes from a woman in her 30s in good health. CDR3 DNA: TGTGCCAGCTCAAGTGGATACCACAATGAGCAGTTCTTC. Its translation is CASSSGYHNEQFF.